A selection of T cell receptor beta chains follows, all from one sample in a study of human T cells and chemical hapten exposure. TCRdb reanalysed the RACE reads using MiXCR and keeps one entry per CDR3 protein. The data contain around 99,000 distinct CDR3 sequences, approximately 8.8% of them seen just once; the ten biggest clones take up 3% to 3.5%. The specimen was whole blood, collected in connection with sensitization to the hapten diphenylcyclopropenone (DPC). These receptors were collected from a woman aged 40 to 55 with alopecia areata. Some clones in this sample may be carry-over from other donors' samples. Both conserved end residues are part of each CDR3. Each record gives: V gene, clone size, CDR3 protein. Size values are once, few and many counts, or a class for expanded clones, and some rows have none.

TRBV27	many	CASSSPLTTGGTHEQYF
TRBV20-1	many	CSAEWTGNQPQHF
TRBV20-1	many	CSARDTGSPLHF
TRBV10-3	few	CAISSGQVYEQYF
TRBV3-1	-	CASSQGYGQSAF
TRBV6-2/TRBV6-3	many	CASSKRATGVVSYEQYF
TRBV7-2	-	CASSLRFRYEQFF
TRBV20-1	few	CSARKGVANEKLFF
TRBV7-7	-	CASSPRGHTDTQYF
TRBV20-1	-	CSAMRGSGYTF
TRBV7-2	few	CASSQGFGNQPQHF
TRBV3-1	many	CASSQGTREGQYF
TRBV19	-	CASRGDSSGANVLTF
TRBV7-3	many	CASSLIGIVPGQGVNEQFF
TRBV6-2/TRBV6-3	many	CATWLGEKQETQYF
TRBV6-5	many	CASSYSAVGDSPLHF
TRBV5-4	-	CASKVLGTEAFF
TRBV28	many	CASSPPPGQGVYGYTF
TRBV7-2	many	CASRPTSGVTDTQYF
TRBV5-1	few	CASSAGGIAKNIQYF
TRBV6-5	many	CASGRSELISGNTIYF
TRBV3-1	-	CASSQASNLVNEKLFF
TRBV29-1	-	CSVEWPAGGTQYF
TRBV5-1	many	CASSLRTTGSEAFF
TRBV6-2/TRBV6-3	-	CASSYPGYSNQPQHF
TRBV12-3/TRBV12-4	many	CASSRIETGEKLFF
TRBV29-1	many	CSVPTTPRGDQETQYF